This record looks at one T cell receptor (beta chain) sequence and its context. The CDR3 runs 17 residues. The V segment lost 7 bases and the J segment 0 bases; nucleotides outside the gene matches: 7. The germline CDR1 and CDR2 sequences are ENHRY and SYGVKD. The data originate from a study of blood T cell repertoires in COVID-19. On the study more broadly: The study drew acute and convalescent COVID-19 samples from the United States, Italy and Spain. T cells, B-cell-depleted T cells, or PBMCs provided the cDNA or gDNA that served as material.

Original processing methods: Amplification of reference gene primers provided the estimated nucleated cell counts. Method: immunoSEQ multiplex PCR; TCRdb's copy keeps in-frame clones and lacks some. V and J calls and clone size are as listed in that table; D and trimming were resolved from the DNA. The profile shows about 260,000 clones, 75% to 90% of them singletons. The genes are TRBV10-3 and TRBJ2-3, with 13 bases that match TRBD2. This clonotype was sampled from a woman aged 40 to 55 with acute or convalescent COVID-19. Material: peripheral blood. CDR3 loop: CAINTSGGASSTDTQYF. The CDR3 nucleotides read TGTGCCATCAATACTAGCGGGGGGGCGTCAAGCACAGATACGCAGTATTTT.